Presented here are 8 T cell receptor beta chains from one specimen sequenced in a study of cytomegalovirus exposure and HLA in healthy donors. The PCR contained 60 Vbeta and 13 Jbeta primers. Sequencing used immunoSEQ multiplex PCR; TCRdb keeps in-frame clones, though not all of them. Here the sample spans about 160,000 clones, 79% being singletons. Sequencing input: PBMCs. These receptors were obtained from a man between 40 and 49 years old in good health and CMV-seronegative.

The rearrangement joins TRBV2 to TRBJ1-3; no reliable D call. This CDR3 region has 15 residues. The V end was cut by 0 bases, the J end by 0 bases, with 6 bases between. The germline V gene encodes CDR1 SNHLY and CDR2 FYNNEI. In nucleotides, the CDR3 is TGTGCCAGCAGTGAAGCGCTAGGCTCTGGAAACACCATATATTTT. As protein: CASSEALGSGNTIYF.

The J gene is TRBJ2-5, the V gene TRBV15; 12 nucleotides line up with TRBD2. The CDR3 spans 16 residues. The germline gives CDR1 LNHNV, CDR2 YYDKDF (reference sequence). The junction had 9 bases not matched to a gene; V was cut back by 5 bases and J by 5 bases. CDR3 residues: CATSGPLAGGLETQYF. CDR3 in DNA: TGTGCCACCAGCGGTCCTCTAGCGGGAGGGCTGGAGACCCAGTACTTC.

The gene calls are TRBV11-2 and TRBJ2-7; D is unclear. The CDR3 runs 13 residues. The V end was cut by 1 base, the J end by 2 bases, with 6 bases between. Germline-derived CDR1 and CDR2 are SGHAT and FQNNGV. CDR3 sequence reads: CASSLGLAYEQYF. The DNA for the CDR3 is TGTGCCAGCAGCTTAGGGCTAGCCTACGAGCAGTACTTC. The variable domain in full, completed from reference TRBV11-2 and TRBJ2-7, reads EAGVAQSPRYKIIEKRQSVAFWCNPISGHATLYWYQQILGQGPKLLIQFQNNGVVDDSQLPKDRFSAERLKGVDSTLKIQPAKLEDSAVYLCASSLGLAYEQYFGPGTRLTVT.

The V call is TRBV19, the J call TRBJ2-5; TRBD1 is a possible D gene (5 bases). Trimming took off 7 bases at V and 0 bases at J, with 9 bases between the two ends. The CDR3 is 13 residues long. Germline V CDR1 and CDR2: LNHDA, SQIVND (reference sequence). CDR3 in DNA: TGTGCCAGTAAACCAGGGTACCAAGAGACCCAGTACTTC. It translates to CASKPGYQETQYF.

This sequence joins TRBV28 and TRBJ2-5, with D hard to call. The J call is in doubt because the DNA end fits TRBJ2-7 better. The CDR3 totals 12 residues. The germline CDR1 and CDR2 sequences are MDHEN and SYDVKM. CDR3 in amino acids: CASRPTGYEQYF. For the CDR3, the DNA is TGTGCCAGCAGGCCGACTGGCTACGAGCAGTACTTC.

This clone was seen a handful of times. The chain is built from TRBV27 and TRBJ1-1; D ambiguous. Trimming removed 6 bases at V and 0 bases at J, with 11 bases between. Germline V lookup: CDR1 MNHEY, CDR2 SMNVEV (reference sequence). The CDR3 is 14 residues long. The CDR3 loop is CASSLGGMNTEAFF. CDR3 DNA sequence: TGTGCCAGCAGCCTCGGAGGGATGAACACTGAAGCTTTCTTT.

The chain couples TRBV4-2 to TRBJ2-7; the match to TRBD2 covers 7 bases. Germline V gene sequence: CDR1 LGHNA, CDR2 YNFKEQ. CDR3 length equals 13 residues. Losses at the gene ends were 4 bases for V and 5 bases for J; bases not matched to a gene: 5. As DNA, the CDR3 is TGTGCCAGCAGCCCAGCGGGATTGGACGAGCAGTACTTC. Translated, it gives CASSPAGLDEQYF.

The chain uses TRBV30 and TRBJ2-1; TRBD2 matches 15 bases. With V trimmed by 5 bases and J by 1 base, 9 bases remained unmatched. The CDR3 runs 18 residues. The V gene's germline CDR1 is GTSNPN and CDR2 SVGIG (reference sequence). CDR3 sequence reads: CAWSSGTSGRKSYNEQFF. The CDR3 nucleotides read TGTGCCTGGTCCTCCGGGACTAGCGGGAGGAAATCCTACAATGAGCAGTTCTTC.